This passage covers 9 T cell receptor beta chains from one sample sequenced in a study of blood T cell repertoires in COVID-19. The assay was immunoSEQ multiplex PCR, and TCRdb's table has in-frame clones only and misses some. The table has 150,000 to 200,000 clones, around 87% seen once; the top ten hold almost 1%. The sequencing input was peripheral blood. These receptors were collected from a man in his late teens or twenties with acute or convalescent COVID-19.

V is TRBV3-1 (or the pseudogene TRBV3-2) and J is TRBJ2-7, with TRBD2 matching 8 bases. The V gene end was trimmed by 7 bases and the J gene end by 4 bases; junction bases not matched to a gene: 6. The CDR3 loop spans 13 amino acids. Germline CDR1 is LGHDT and CDR2 is YNNKEL (reference sequence). Written as DNA, the CDR3 is TGTGCCAGCAACCGAGCGGGGGTTTACGAGCAGTACTTC. This translates into CASNRAGVYEQYF.

The rearrangement joins TRBV2 to TRBJ2-5, with 7 nucleotides matching TRBD1. The V gene's germline CDR1 is SNHLY and CDR2 FYNNEI. The CDR3 is 15 residues long. J lost 5 bases, V lost 9 bases, and 15 bases had no gene match. The CDR3 is CASGTGDRVWETQYF. The DNA for the CDR3 is TGTGCCAGTGGGACCGGAGACAGGGTTTGGGAGACCCAGTACTTC.

This chain connects TRBV11-1 to TRBJ1-2; maybe TRBD1 (6 bases). This CDR3 has 15 residues. Trimming took 2 bases from V and 8 from J, leaving 18 bases between them. The germline V gene encodes CDR1 SGHAT and CDR2 FQDESV (reference sequence). The CDR3 protein is CASSLRRGQGKGYTF. The CDR3 bases are TGTGCCAGCAGCTTAAGGCGCGGGCAGGGGAAGGGCTACACCTTC.

The rearrangement uses TRBV9 and TRBJ2-7; possible D gene TRBD1, 5 bases. The V and J ends lost 4 bases and 3 bases respectively, with 5 bases between them. Germline V gene lookup returns CDR1 SGDLS and CDR2 YYNGEE. This CDR3 has 11 residues. CDR3 loop: CASSQGYEQYF. The CDR3 DNA sequence: TGTGCCAGCAGCCAGGGCTACGAGCAGTACTTC.

This chain uses TRBV7-9 with TRBJ2-1; TRBD1 matches at 8 bases. Germline V gene data show CDR1 as SEHNR and CDR2 as FQNEAQ (reference sequence). V gave up 1 base and J gave up 2 bases; unmatched junction bases: 4. This CDR3 has 16 amino acids. This CDR3 is CASSLGTGRPYNEQFF. The CDR3 nucleotides are TGTGCCAGCAGCTTAGGGACAGGGAGGCCCTACAATGAGCAGTTCTTC.

The CDR3 bases are TGTGCCACCAGTTGGGGACAGGGGTTAGAGGCTGAAGCTTTCTTT. Translation: CATSWGQGLEAEAFF. J is TRBJ1-1 and V is TRBV24-1, with 10 bases aligning to TRBD1. The length of the CDR3 is 15 residues. V was pared by 6 bases and J by 6 bases, with 9 bases of the junction left unmatched. Germline CDR1 reads KGHDR; CDR2 reads SFDVKD.

J is TRBJ1-3 and V is TRBV30, with D maybe TRBD1 (5 bases). Trimming cost V 5 bases and J 7 bases, with 18 bases left between them. The germline CDR1 and CDR2 sequences are GTSNPN and SVGIG (reference sequence). This CDR3 is built from 14 residues. CDR3 protein: CAWGATGPENTIYF. The CDR3 DNA is TGTGCCTGGGGAGCCACAGGCCCCGAGAACACCATATATTTT.

The genes are TRBV5-1 and TRBJ1-5, with D perhaps TRBD1 (6 bases). Germline CDR1 SGHRS, CDR2 YFSETQ. The V end lost 5 bases, the J end lost 5 bases, and 14 bases lay between the germline ends. This CDR3 comprises 14 residues. For the CDR3, the DNA is TGCGCCAGCAGTTCAGGGGTCGGTGATCAGCCCCAGCATTTT. It specifies CASSSGVGDQPQHF.

This chain connects TRBV10-3 to TRBJ1-2, with 8 nucleotides matching TRBD1. The V gene end was trimmed by 7 bases and the J gene end by 3 bases; junction bases not matched to a gene: 4. CDR3 length equals 13 residues. CDR1 ENHRY and CDR2 SYGVKD come from the germline V gene. The CDR3, as DNA: TGTGCCATCAAACCGGGACAGGACTATGGCTACACCTTC. Its protein is CAIKPGQDYGYTF.